This TCR beta chain stems from a study of chemoradiotherapy in HPV16-positive cancers. This table comes from immunoSEQ multiplex PCR, and its TCRdb copy is limited to in-frame clones, with some not included. The data hold roughly 6,400 clones, with 80% to 90% observed a single time. General study findings and limits: In HPV16-positive patients, HPV-responsive T-cell expansion tracked better recurrence-free survival. Functional assays defining HPV-specific T cells used only a couple of HPV16-positive patients.

The CDR3 runs to 15 residues. Germline lookup yields CDR1 SGHRS and CDR2 YFSETQ. Deletions cut 4 bases from V and 3 bases from J, with 16 bases between. With regard to this clone: Its antigen is unidentified.

Repeated repertoire sampling spanned the course of chemoradiotherapy. Here the sequenced sample was tumor tissue, taken from a patient who underwent chemoradiotherapy. The rearrangement links TRBV5-1 to TRBJ1-2; D is possibly TRBD1 (6 bases). The sequence came from a human donor with HPV-associated anogenital cancer. The CDR3 DNA follows: TGCGCCAGCAGCCCGTTACAGGGTGGGGACTATGGCTACACCTTC. This codes for CASSPLQGGDYGYTF.